The 2 T cell receptor beta chains in this list originate from one sample, sequenced in a study of CD4 and CD8 cells across lung adenocarcinoma regions. TCRdb processed the PCR reads anew with MiXCR; each CDR3 protein has one entry. The sample shows around 3,600 distinct CDR3 sequences, about 61% of them seen only once. The sequencing input was CD4+ T cells from the margin of a lung tumor. The receptors derive from a male donor with lung adenocarcinoma. The CD4 and CD8 labels of this study may be unreliable.

This clonotype was seen a handful of times. The chain joins TRBV12-3 or TRBV12-4 to TRBJ2-1; D gene uncertain. The CDR3 is 14 residues long. V was cut by 4 bases and J by 2 bases, with 9 bases left in between. CDR3 in amino acids: CASSSPETYNEQFF. Here the CDR3 DNA reads TGTGCCAGCAGTTCCCCGGAGACCTACAATGAGCAGTTCTTC.

The chain uses TRBV6-1 and TRBJ1-2; unclear D gene. The CDR3 has 12 residues. Germline values: CDR1 MNHNS, CDR2 SASEGT. V dropped 6 bases and J dropped 8 bases, with 13 bases sitting between them. The CDR3 protein is CASRTDQGGYTF. The CDR3 region has the DNA TGTGCCAGCAGGACGGACCAAGGGGGCTACACCTTC.